This T cell receptor (beta chain) came from a study of cytomegalovirus exposure and HLA in healthy donors. About the study: In a later analysis, the roughly 130 validation repertoires were reported to have used the same platform as the approximately 700 first-cohort repertoires. General study points: Rare sequences made up most TCRs, while some public TCRs were found in many donors. The authors listed over 150 TCR beta chains as cytomegalovirus-associated.

Donors were drawn from the approximately 110-subject validation cohort, separate from the 666-subject first cohort. Turning to this clone: Its specificity is not known.

CDR3 length equals 15 residues. Looked up from germline, CDR1 is LNHNV and CDR2 is YYDKDF (reference sequence). Trimming stripped 1 base from V and 0 bases from J, with 10 bases between. Generated by immunoSEQ multiplex PCR, the TCRdb table keeps only in-frame clones and is missing some. The sample holds fewer than 85,000 clones; approximately 94% are singletons and the top ten take roughly 0.6%. The chain links TRBV15 to TRBJ2-7; D might be TRBD2 (6 bases). The receptor's source is a young woman in good health and CMV-seronegative. The material sequenced was PBMCs. The DNA of the CDR3 is TGTGCCACCAGCAGAGGGGGGGATTCCTCCTACGAGCAGTACTTC. It codes for CATSRGGDSSYEQYF.